Listed below are T cell receptor beta chains from one sample, sequenced in a study of blood T cells in healthy people across ages. MiXCR, applied by TCRdb to the 5' RACE reads, yields one record per CDR3 protein. The profile shows 980,000 or so distinct CDR3 sequences, about 48% of them singletons. Source material: blood. Receptor source: a man aged 25 to 40 in good health. CDR3s leave out the opening cysteine and the closing phenylalanine or tryptophan. Some rows mark clone size as missing; the rest say once, few, many or name a class of expanded clone.

TRBV4-2	-	TRBJ1-5	ASSQDGRSNQPQH
TRBV3-1	many	TRBJ2-7	ASSQEGRYEQY
TRBV15	-	TRBJ2-7	ATSRGGQDSYEQY
TRBV5-6	few	TRBJ2-5	ASIPTGGTETQY
TRBV9	-	TRBJ2-5	ASSASSGGGETQY
TRBV6-2/TRBV6-3	-	TRBJ1-5	ASSYSTRGSQPQH
TRBV7-9	few	TRBJ1-4	ASSDTGESDEKLF
TRBV28	-	TRBJ1-6	ASSPNTLNSPLH
TRBV21-1	-	TRBJ2-1	ASSKVGIAGAPESF
TRBV11-1	few	TRBJ2-5	ASSLDWTSGGQETQY
TRBV20-1	-	TRBJ2-7	SASPTSGYEQY
TRBV4-1	few	TRBJ1-5	ASSLEGLGGNQPQH
TRBV9	-	TRBJ2-3	ASSAVTDTQY
TRBV12-3/TRBV12-4	-	TRBJ2-2	ASRQITGELF
TRBV10-3	few	TRBJ2-5	AISVAGGETQY
TRBV24-1	-	TRBJ2-1	ATSESGLAPVNEQF
TRBV5-1	few	TRBJ2-7	ASSADREKYEQY
TRBV28	many	TRBJ2-3	ASSLRPGGSDTQY
TRBV15	-	TRBJ2-4	ATSSETGGLNIQY
TRBV28	-	TRBJ2-6	ASSSANQGDSGANVLT
TRBV4-2	many	TRBJ2-3	ASSQVAGGHKDTQY
TRBV4-2	-	TRBJ1-3	ASSSGASSGNTIY
TRBV11-2	many	TRBJ2-7	ASSLIRGNYEQY